Listed here are 15 T cell receptor beta chains from one sample, sequenced in a study of T cell responses to AZD1222 COVID-19 vaccine (dated by TCRdb to the early 2020s). Library construction relied on the immunoSEQ multiplex PCR assay. TCRdb obtained this table from immuneACCESS and retained in-frame rearrangements with V and J assigned. These tables miss some clones; where compared with another copy, unresolved V genes account for less than half of the shortfall, and the remainder is unexplained. The sample contains 120,000 or so clones, roughly nine tenths of them found a single time. Roughly 1.4% of the sample goes to the ten largest clones. What this sample's time point label stands for: baseline before first vaccination. Sequencing used peripheral blood, obtained on day 0 of AZD1222 vaccination. These receptors originate from an adult in good health.

V gene TRBV6-5 combines with J gene TRBJ2-5, with 9 bases identical to TRBD2. V lost 7 bases, J lost 5 bases, and 11 bases stayed unmatched. The CDR3 runs 15 residues. CDR1 and CDR2 (germline): MNHEY, SVGAGI. The CDR3 bases are TGTGCCAGCACCCTAAGCGGGAGGTTCCGGGAGACCCAGTACTTC. It encodes CASTLSGRFRETQYF.

V usage is TRBV25-1 and J usage is TRBJ2-1; 13 bases agree with TRBD2. Trimming removed 4 bases from V and 3 bases from J; junction bases left unmatched: 6. In germline, CDR1 is MGHDK, CDR2 SYGVNS. This CDR3 is built from 17 residues. CDR3: CASSASGTSGIYNEQFF. Written as DNA, the CDR3 is TGTGCCAGCAGTGCATCCGGGACTAGCGGGATCTACAATGAGCAGTTCTTC.

This clone was detected a few times. This sequence joins TRBV7-9 and TRBJ2-1; possible D gene TRBD2, 6 bases. The V end was cut by 1 base, the J end by 4 bases, with 11 bases between. Germline-derived CDR1 and CDR2 are SEHNR and FQNEAQ (reference sequence). This CDR3 region has 15 residues. The CDR3 is CASSLGGGSYNEQFF. The CDR3 nucleotides read TGTGCCAGCAGCTTAGGTGGGGGGTCTTACAATGAGCAGTTCTTC. Full variable domain (remainder filled in from reference TRBV7-9 and TRBJ2-1): DTGVSQNPRHKITKRGQNVTFRCDPISEHNRLYWYRQTLGQGPEFLTYFQNEAQLEKSRLLSDRFSAERPKGSFSTLEIQRTEQGDSAMYLCASSLGGGSYNEQFFGPGTRLTVL.

The gene calls are TRBV6-4 and TRBJ2-3; 13 nucleotides align to TRBD2. This CDR3 is 16 amino acids long. Trimming took 5 bases from V and 6 from J; bases not matched to a gene: 8. The germline gives CDR1 MRHNA, CDR2 SNTAGT. CDR3 DNA: TGTGCCAGCAGTACCCGAGGGACTAGCGGGGCCGATACGCAGTATTTT. Its protein is CASSTRGTSGADTQYF.

This chain links TRBV3-1 (or the pseudogene TRBV3-2) with TRBJ2-5; D unresolved. CDR1 is LGHDT, CDR2 YNNKEL, per germline (reference sequence). V gave up 3 bases and J gave up 2 bases, with 10 bases separating them. The CDR3 is 14 amino acids. The CDR3 DNA follows: TGTGCCAGCAGCCAGCCCGGTCGGCAAGAGACCCAGTACTTC. Protein product: CASSQPGRQETQYF.

This clone was recorded once. The CDR3 loop is CAISERTSGNKYSYNEQFF. Here the CDR3 DNA reads TGTGCCATCAGTGAGCGGACTAGCGGGAACAAATACTCCTACAATGAGCAGTTCTTC. The chain couples TRBV10-3 to TRBJ2-1; 12 bases agree with TRBD2. The germline V gene has CDR1 ENHRY and CDR2 SYGVKD. Unmatched junction bases numbered 8, after V lost 2 bases and J lost 0 bases. This CDR3 spans 19 amino acids.

J is TRBJ2-1 and V is TRBV27, with TRBD2 matching over 8 bases. V was clipped by 6 bases and J by 0 bases; unmatched bases: 10. Germline CDR1 and CDR2: MNHEY and SMNVEV (reference sequence). The CDR3 totals 17 residues. The CDR3 DNA sequence: TGTGCCAGCAGCCCTAGGGTGCGGGAGGCCTCCTACAATGAGCAGTTCTTC. Its protein is CASSPRVREASYNEQFF.

CDR3 in DNA: TGTGCCAGCAGCTTATGGGGGGAGACGACCTACGAGCAGTACTTC. This encodes CASSLWGETTYEQYF. V gene TRBV11-3 combines with J gene TRBJ2-7, with a possible D match to TRBD2 (6 bases). Germline V gene data show CDR1 as SGHNT and CDR2 as YENEEA. Trimming took 2 bases from V and 2 from J, leaving 13 bases between them. CDR3 size: 15 residues.

This clone was recorded only once. The V call is TRBV10-3, the J call TRBJ1-1; no clear D. The CDR3 is 14 residues long. V was trimmed by 0 bases and J by 5 bases, leaving 10 bases between them. Germline CDR1 is ENHRY and CDR2 is SYGVKD. CDR3 loop: CAISESFGETEAFF. CDR3 DNA: TGTGCCATCAGTGAGTCCTTTGGTGAGACTGAAGCTTTCTTT.

V is TRBV6-6 and J is TRBJ1-2; TRBD1 might be the D (5 bases). The V gene's germline CDR1 is MNHNY and CDR2 SVGAGI (reference sequence). This CDR3 has 14 amino acids. V was cut by 5 bases and J by 4 bases, with 14 bases left in between. CDR3: CASSQMGLGYGYTF. DNA of the CDR3: TGTGCCAGCAGTCAGATGGGGCTGGGCTATGGCTACACCTTC.

This chain uses TRBV7-8 with TRBJ1-6, with 10 bases matching TRBD1. The germline CDR1 and CDR2 sequences are SGHVS and FQNEAQ. There are 15 residues in the CDR3. With V trimmed by 5 bases and J by 5 bases, 3 bases remained unmatched. The CDR3 protein is CASSRDRGNNSPLHF. DNA of the CDR3: TGTGCCAGCAGCCGGGACAGGGGTAATAATTCACCCCTCCACTTT.

The CDR3 DNA is TGTGCCAGCAGCGACAGATCCAACACTGAAGCTTTCTTT. This encodes CASSDRSNTEAFF. V usage is TRBV6-5 and J usage is TRBJ1-1; D possibly corresponds to TRBD1 (5 bases). CDR1 is MNHEY and CDR2 is SVGAGI in the germline V gene. Deletions cut 6 bases from V and 2 bases from J, with 10 bases between. The CDR3 spans 13 residues.

The chain carries TRBV7-9 and TRBJ2-5, with 7 bases matching TRBD1. The J segment lost 2 bases and the V segment lost 1 base, leaving 7 bases of the junction unmatched. Germline V gene lookup returns CDR1 SEHNR and CDR2 FQNEAQ (reference sequence). CDR3 size: 16 residues. The CDR3 sequence is CASSLVGQAGQETQYF. CDR3 sequence (DNA): TGTGCCAGCAGCTTAGTCGGACAGGCAGGTCAAGAGACCCAGTACTTC.

This clone turned up a few times. V gene TRBV2 combines with J gene TRBJ1-2; weak D call: TRBD1 (5 bases). V shed 6 bases and J shed 8 bases, with 16 bases lying between them. The CDR3 length is 13 residues. The V gene's germline CDR1 is SNHLY and CDR2 FYNNEI. The CDR3 DNA is TGTGCCAGCAGGTCACAGGCGTCGGGCGGCTACACCTTC. This codes for CASRSQASGGYTF.

The gene calls are TRBV12-2 and TRBJ2-1; the table's D gene call, TRBD2, was not cross checked with the DNA. TRBV12-2 is recorded as a pseudogene. The CDR3 has 14 amino acids. CDR3 in DNA: TGTGCAAGTCGCTTACCACGACTAGCCTATGAGCAGTTCTTC. It yields the protein CASRLPRLAYEQFF.